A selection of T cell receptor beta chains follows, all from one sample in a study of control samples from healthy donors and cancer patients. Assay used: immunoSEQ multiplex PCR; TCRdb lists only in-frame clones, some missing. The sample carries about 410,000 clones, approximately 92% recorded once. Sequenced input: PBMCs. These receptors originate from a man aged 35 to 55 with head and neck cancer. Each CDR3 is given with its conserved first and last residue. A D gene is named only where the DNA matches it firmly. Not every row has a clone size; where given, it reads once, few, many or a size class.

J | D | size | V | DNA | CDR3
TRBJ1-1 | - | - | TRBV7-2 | TGTGCCAGCAGCTTTATCGGGACTGAAGCTTTCTTT | CASSFIGTEAFF
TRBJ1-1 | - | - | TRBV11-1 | TGTGCCAGCAGCTTAGTGCGGGACTGGACTGAAGCTTTCTTT | CASSLVRDWTEAFF
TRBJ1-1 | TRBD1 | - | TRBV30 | TGTGCCTGGAGTGGAATTAGGACAGGTCGCACTGAAGCTTTCTTT | CAWSGIRTGRTEAFF
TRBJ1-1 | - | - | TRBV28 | TGTGCCAGCAGTTTATTAACGGGCACTGAAGCTTTCTTT | CASSLLTGTEAFF
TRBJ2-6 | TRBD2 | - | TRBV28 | TGTGCCAGCAGTTCCGGTGGGACTATCTTTATCTCTGGGGCCAACGTCCTGACTTTC | CASSSGGTIFISGANVLTF
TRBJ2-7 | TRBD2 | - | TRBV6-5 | TGTGCCAGCAGGGGAGGGACTCTCGAGCAGTACTTC | CASRGGTLEQYF
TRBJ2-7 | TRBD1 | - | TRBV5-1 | TGCGCCAGCAGCTGGTGGGGACAGGGCGAGGACGAGCAGTACTTC | CASSWWGQGEDEQYF
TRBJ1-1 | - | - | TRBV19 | TGTGCCAGTAGGCTACCGTCCACTGAAGCTTTCTTT | CASRLPSTEAFF
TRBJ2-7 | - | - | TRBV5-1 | TGCGCCAGCAGCTTGGCTTACCGAGCCCCCGAGCAGTACTTC | CASSLAYRAPEQYF
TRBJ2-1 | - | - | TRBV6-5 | TGTGCCAGCAGGGCTGACTCCCATGAGCAGTTCTTC | CASRADSHEQFF
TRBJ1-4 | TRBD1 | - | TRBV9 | TGTGCCAGCAGCGGGGACAGGGGAGTTGGGTCAACTAATGAAAAACTGTTTTTT | CASSGDRGVGSTNEKLFF
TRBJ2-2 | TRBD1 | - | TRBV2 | TGTGCCAGCAGTGGTGACAGGGTGGTCACCGGGGAGCTGTTTTTT | CASSGDRVVTGELFF
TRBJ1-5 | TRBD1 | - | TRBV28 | TGTGCCAGCAGTTTAGGGGACAGGTCCCAGCCCCAGCATTTT | CASSLGDRSQPQHF
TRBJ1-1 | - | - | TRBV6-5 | TGTGCCAGCAGTTACTCTGGACCCACTGAAGCTTTCTTT | CASSYSGPTEAFF
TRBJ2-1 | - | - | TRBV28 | TGTGCCAGCAGTTTAACTCGGCCGCAGTTCTTC | CASSLTRPQFF
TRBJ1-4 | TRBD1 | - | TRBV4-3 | TGCGCCAGCAGCCTCAAGACGAGGCAGGGGGGACCGACGGGTGGAAAACTGTTTTTT | CASSLKTRQGGPTGGKLFF
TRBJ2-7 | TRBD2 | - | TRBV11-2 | TGTGCCAGCAGCCCTCAGCGACTAGCGGGAGGGAGAGAGTACTTC | CASSPQRLAGGREYF
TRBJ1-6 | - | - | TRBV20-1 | TGCAGTGCTAGTCCCCGGGACTTGTATTCACCCCTCCACTTT | CSASPRDLYSPLHF
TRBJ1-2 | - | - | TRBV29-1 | TGCAGCGTTGGGGGGCAGGGACCCTATGGCTACACCTTC | CSVGGQGPYGYTF
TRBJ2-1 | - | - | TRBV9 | TGTGCCAGCAAGCCCCGGGACTCCTACAATGAGCAGTTCTTC | CASKPRDSYNEQFF
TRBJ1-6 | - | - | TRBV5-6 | TGTGCCAGCAGCATACAGCCGAGCTCCTATAATTCACCCCTCCACTTT | CASSIQPSSYNSPLHF
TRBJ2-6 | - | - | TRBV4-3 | TGCGCCAGCAGCCAAGAGAGTCGGGGGGCGTTCTCTGGGGCCAACGTCCTGACTTTC | CASSQESRGAFSGANVLTF
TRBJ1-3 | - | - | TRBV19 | TGTGCCAGTAGTATAGGTAACAGCGGAAACACCATATATTTT | CASSIGNSGNTIYF
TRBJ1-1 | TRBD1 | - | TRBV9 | TGTGCCAGCAGCGTTACAGGGGGCGCGGAGAACACTGAAGCTTTCTTT | CASSVTGGAENTEAFF
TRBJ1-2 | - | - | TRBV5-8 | TGTGCCAGCAGCTTAGGGCCCTCTCAGTCGGGCTACACCTTC | CASSLGPSQSGYTF
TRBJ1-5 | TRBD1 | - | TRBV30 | TGTGCCTGGAGTCCTCAGACAGGGGTAACGAATCAGCCCCAGCATTTT | CAWSPQTGVTNQPQHF
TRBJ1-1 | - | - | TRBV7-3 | TGTGCCAGCAGCCCTTGGGGGACCAACACTGAAGCTTTCTTT | CASSPWGTNTEAFF
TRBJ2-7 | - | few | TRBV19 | TGTGCCAGTAGGGGATCGGGAGCAGCCTTCTCCTACGAGCAGTACTTC | CASRGSGAAFSYEQYF
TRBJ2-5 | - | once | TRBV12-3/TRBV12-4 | TGTGCCAGCAAAGGGGGTCAAGAGACCCAGTACTTC | CASKGGQETQYF
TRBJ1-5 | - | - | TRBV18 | TGTGCCAGCTCACCCCCGGGACCCGATCAGCCCCAGCATTTT | CASSPPGPDQPQHF
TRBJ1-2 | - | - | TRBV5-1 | TGCGCCAGCAGCCCGTCCGGGGGCCAAGAAAGCTATGGCTACACCTTC | CASSPSGGQESYGYTF
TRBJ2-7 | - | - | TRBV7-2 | TGTGCCAGCAGCTTAGGTCTCGCCCGAGGAGGCCCCTACGAGCAGTACTTC | CASSLGLARGGPYEQYF
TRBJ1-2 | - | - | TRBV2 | TGTGCCAGCAGTGACGAACAGGGTTTAGGGGGCTACACCTTC | CASSDEQGLGGYTF
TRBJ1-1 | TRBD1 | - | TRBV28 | TGTGCCAGCAGGGGGGACAGGGGCAACACTGAAGCTTTCTTT | CASRGDRGNTEAFF
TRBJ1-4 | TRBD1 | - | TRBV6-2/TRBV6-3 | TGTGCCAGCAGCAGACAGGGGGCAGGTGAAAAACTGTTTTTT | CASSRQGAGEKLFF
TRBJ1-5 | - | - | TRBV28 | TGTGCCAGCAGTTTGGGAACAGTGGATAGCAATCAGCCCCAGCATTTT | CASSLGTVDSNQPQHF
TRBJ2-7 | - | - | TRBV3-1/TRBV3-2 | TGTGCCAGCAGCCAAGGGACCCGGGGCTACGAGCAGTACTTC | CASSQGTRGYEQYF
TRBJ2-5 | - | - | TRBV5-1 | TGCGCCAGCAGCCTCCAGGCAGAGGGGGAGACCCAGTACTTC | CASSLQAEGETQYF
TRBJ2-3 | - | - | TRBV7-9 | TGTGCCAGCAGCTTCCCCCCCACAGATACGCAGTATTTT | CASSFPPTDTQYF
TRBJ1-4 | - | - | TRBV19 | TGTGCCAGTAGTTCCAACGGTGCAACTAATGAAAAACTGTTTTTT | CASSSNGATNEKLFF
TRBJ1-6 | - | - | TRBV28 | TGTGCCAGCAGTTTATTCCAGGGCACAGGTTCACCCCTCCACTTT | CASSLFQGTGSPLHF
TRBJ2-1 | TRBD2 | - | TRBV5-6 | TGTGCCAGCGCCTGGTTGCGGGGGAACTCCTACAATGAGCAGTTCTTC | CASAWLRGNSYNEQFF
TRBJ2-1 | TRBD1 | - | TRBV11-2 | TGTGCCAGCAGCACCCACAGGGGGCTGTACAATGAGCAGTTCTTC | CASSTHRGLYNEQFF
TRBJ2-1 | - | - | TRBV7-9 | TGTGCCAGCAGCTTAATGGCGGGGGCAGTCCATGAGCAGTTCTTC | CASSLMAGAVHEQFF
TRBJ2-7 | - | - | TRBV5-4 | TGTGCCAGCAGCTTTACAGGGAGTTACGAGCAGTACTTC | CASSFTGSYEQYF